The clone carrying this T cell receptor (beta chain) was found a few times. These data are taken from a study of T-cell reconstitution after alpha-beta-depleted transplantation in children. Using unique molecular identifiers, the investigators prepared the TCRbeta library. MiXCR was run by TCRdb on the PCR reads, yielding one entry per CDR3 protein. The sample gives over 550,000 distinct CDR3 sequences, roughly a tenth of which show up once; less than 5% is in the top ten. The V end lost 4 bases, the J end lost 2 bases, and 9 bases lay between the germline ends. Germline-derived CDR1 and CDR2 are SGHRS and YFSETQ. This CDR3 is 14 amino acids long.

This sequence was found in a human donor who donated a stem cell graft to a child with acute myeloid leukemia. The chain uses TRBV5-1 and TRBJ1-4; D not certain. The specimen comprised PBMCs from the stem cell graft donor, sampled from the stem cell graft. The CDR3 DNA reads as TGCGCCAGCAGCCGTCGACCCACTAATGAAAAACTGTTTTTT. This sequence encodes CASSRRPTNEKLFF.